Sequencing of this T cell receptor (beta chain) was carried out in a study of sequential checkpoint blockade in melanoma. Looking at the study overall: Randomization was 1:1 between first-line nivolumab→ipilimumab and ipilimumab→nivolumab. Maintenance nivolumab came after either treatment sequence.

Sequenced by immunoSEQ multiplex PCR; TCRdb stores in-frame clones only, minus some. The table lists some 22,000 clones, roughly 80% of them singletons. V lost 6 bases and J 4 bases, leaving 19 bases between the germline ends. The CDR3 totals 16 residues. Germline lookup yields CDR1 LNHDA and CDR2 SQIVND (reference sequence). Treatment meaning: randomized to nivolumab then ipilimumab (arm A) or the reverse (arm B). No patient had prior DNA-damaging chemotherapy. The chain combines TRBV19 with TRBJ1-3, with TRBD1 as a possible D gene (6 bases). The specimen comprised CD8+ T cells sorted from blood (inferred from file names), sampled from a patient given nivolumab and ipilimumab in sequence. The clonotype was recovered from a human donor with melanoma. The CDR3 DNA follows: TGTGCCAGTAGCCCGGGGGGCAGGGGATTCGGAAACACCATATATTTT. Translating it yields CASSPGGRGFGNTIYF.